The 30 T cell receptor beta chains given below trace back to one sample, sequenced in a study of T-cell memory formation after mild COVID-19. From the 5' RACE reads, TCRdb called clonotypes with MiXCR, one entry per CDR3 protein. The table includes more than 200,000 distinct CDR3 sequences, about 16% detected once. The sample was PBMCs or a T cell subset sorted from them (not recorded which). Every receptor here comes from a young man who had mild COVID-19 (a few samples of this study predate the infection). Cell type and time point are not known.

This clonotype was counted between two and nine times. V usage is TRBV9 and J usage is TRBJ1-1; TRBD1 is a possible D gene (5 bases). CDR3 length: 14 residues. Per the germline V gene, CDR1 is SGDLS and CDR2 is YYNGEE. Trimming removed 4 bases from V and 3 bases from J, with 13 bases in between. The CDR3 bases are TGTGCCAGCAGCCTCACCGGGGGGGACACTGAAGCTTTCTTT. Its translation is CASSLTGGDTEAFF.

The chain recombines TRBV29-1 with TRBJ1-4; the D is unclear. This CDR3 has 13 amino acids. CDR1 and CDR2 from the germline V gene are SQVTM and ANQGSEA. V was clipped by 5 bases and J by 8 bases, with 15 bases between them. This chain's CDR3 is CSVRLQIDEKLFF. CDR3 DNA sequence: TGCAGCGTTCGGTTACAGATAGACGAAAAACTGTTTTTT. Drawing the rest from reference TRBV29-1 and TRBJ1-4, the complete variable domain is SAVISQKPSRDICQRGTSLTIQCQVDSQVTMMFWYRQQPGQSLTLIATANQGSEATYESGFVIDKFPISRPNLTFSTLTVSNMSPEDSSIYLCSVRLQIDEKLFFGSGTQLSVL.

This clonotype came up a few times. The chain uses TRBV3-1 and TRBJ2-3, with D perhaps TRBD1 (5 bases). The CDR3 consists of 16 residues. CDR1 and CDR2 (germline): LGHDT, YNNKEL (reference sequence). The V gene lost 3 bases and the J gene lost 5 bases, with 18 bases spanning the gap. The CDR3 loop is CASSHEWGTRGDTQYF. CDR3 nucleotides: TGTGCCAGCAGCCATGAGTGGGGCACTCGCGGAGATACGCAGTATTTT.

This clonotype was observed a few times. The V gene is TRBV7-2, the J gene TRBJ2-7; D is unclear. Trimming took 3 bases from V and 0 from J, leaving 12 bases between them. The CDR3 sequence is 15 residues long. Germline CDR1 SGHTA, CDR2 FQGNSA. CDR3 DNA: TGTGCCAGCAGCTTTATCGCGGAGAGCTCCTACGAGCAGTACGTC. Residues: CASSFIAESSYEQYV.

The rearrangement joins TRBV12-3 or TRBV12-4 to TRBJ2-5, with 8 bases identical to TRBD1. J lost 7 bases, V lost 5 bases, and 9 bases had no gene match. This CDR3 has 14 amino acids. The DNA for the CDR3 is TGTGCCAGCAGTCCGTACAGGGGGATGGTGACCCAGTACTTC. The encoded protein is CASSPYRGMVTQYF.

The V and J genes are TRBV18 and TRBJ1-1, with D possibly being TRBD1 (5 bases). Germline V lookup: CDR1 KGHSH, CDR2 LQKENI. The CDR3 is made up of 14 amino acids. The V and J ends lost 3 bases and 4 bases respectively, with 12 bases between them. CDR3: CASSPGPGGTEAFF. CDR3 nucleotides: TGTGCCAGCTCACCGGGACCCGGCGGCACTGAAGCTTTCTTT.

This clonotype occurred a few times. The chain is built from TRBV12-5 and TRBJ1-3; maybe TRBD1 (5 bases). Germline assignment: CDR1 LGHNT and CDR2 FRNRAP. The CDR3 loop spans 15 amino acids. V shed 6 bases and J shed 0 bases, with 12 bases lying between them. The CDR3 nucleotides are TGTGCTAGTGGATCGGGGCCCCTCTCTGGAAACACCATATATTTT. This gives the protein CASGSGPLSGNTIYF.

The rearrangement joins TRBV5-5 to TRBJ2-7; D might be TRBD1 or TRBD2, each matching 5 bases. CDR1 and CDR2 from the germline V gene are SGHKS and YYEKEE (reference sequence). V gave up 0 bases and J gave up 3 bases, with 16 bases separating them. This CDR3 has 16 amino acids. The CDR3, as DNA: TGTGCCAGCAGCTTGGCCGGGGCAGGGATGGACTACGAGCAGTACGTC. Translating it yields CASSLAGAGMDYEQYV.

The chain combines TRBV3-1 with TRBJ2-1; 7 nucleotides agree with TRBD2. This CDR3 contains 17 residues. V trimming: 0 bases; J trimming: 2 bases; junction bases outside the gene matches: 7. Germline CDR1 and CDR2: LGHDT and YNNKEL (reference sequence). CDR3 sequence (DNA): TGTGCCAGCAGCCAAGAAAGGACTAGTAGGGCCTACAATGAGCAGTTCTTC. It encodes CASSQERTSRAYNEQFF.

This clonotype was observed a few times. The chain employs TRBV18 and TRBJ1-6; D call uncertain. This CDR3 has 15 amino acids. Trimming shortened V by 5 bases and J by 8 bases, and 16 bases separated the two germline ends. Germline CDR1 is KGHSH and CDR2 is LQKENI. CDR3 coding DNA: TGTGCCAGCTCAGATGGGAGCTCCGAATATTCACCCCTCCACTTT. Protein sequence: CASSDGSSEYSPLHF.

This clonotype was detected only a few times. The DNA of the CDR3 is TGTGCCAGCAGCTTAGGCGGGGGGGCTCCCGGGGAGCTGTTTTTT. Its translation: CASSLGGGAPGELFF. This rearrangement joins TRBV7-2 to TRBJ2-2; TRBD2 agrees at 9 bases. CDR3 length: 15 amino acids. The V and J ends lost 1 base and 6 bases, in that order; junction bases with no gene match: 3. In germline, CDR1 is SGHTA, CDR2 FQGNSA. The full variable domain, rest sourced from reference TRBV7-2 and TRBJ2-2, is GAGVSQSPSNKVTEKGKDVELRCDPISGHTALYWYRQSLGQGLEFLIYFQGNSAPDKSGLPSDRFSAERTGGSVSTLTIQRTQQEDSAVYLCASSLGGGAPGELFFGEGSRLTVL.

Written as DNA, the CDR3 is TGCGCCAGCAGTGAAAGCACGGCCTCCTACGAGCAGTACTTC. This gives the protein CASSESTASYEQYF. V gene TRBV10-1 combines with J gene TRBJ2-7, with D unresolved. Trimming cost V 3 bases and J 0 bases, with 9 bases left between them. The germline gives CDR1 WNHNN, CDR2 SYGVQD (reference sequence). CDR3 length equals 14 residues.

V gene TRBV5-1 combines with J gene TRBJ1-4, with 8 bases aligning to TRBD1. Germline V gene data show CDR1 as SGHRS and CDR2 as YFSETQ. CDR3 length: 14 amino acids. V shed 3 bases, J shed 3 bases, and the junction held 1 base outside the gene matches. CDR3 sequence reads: CASSSQGANEKLFF. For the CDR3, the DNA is TGCGCCAGCAGCTCACAGGGGGCTAATGAAAAACTGTTTTTT.

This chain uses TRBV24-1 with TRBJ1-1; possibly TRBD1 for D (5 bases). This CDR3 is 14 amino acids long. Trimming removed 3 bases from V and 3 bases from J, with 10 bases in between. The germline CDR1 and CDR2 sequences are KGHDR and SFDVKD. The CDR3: CATSDRRADTEAFF. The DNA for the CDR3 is TGTGCCACCAGTGATCGCAGGGCGGACACTGAAGCTTTCTTT.

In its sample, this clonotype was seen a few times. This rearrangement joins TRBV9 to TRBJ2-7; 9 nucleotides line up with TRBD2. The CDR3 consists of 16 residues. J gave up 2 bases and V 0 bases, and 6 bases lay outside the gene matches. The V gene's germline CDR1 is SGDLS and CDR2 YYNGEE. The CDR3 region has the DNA TGTGCCAGCAGCGTAGTACAAGCGGGGGGCCCCTACGAGCAGTACGTC. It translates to CASSVVQAGGPYEQYV.

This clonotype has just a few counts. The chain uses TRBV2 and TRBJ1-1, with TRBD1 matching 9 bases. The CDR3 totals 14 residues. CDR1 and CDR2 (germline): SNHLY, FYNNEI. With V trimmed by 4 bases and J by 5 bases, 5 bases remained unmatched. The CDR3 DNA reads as TGTGCCAGCAGTGGGGGGACAGGGCCGACTGAAGCTTTCTTT. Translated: CASSGGTGPTEAFF.

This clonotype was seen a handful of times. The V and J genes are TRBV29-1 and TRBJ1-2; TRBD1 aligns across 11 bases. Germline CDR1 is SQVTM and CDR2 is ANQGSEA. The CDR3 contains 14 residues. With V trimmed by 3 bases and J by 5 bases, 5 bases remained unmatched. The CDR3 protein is CSVDRTGGWYGYTF. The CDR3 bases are TGCAGCGTTGATAGGACAGGGGGCTGGTATGGCTACACCTTC.

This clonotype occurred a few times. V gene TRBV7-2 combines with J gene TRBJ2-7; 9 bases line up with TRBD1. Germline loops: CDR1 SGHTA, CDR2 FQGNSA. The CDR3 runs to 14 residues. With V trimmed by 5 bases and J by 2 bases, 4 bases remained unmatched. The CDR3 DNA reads TGTGCCAGCAGCCTGACAGGGGGGACCTACGAGCAGTACTTC. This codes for CASSLTGGTYEQYF.

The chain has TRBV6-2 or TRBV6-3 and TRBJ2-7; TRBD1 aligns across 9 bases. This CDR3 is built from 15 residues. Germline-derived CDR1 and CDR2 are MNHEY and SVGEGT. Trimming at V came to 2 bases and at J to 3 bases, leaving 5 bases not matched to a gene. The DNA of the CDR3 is TGTGCCAGCAGTTACGCCTTGGGACAGGGCTACGAGCAGTACTTC. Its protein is CASSYALGQGYEQYF.

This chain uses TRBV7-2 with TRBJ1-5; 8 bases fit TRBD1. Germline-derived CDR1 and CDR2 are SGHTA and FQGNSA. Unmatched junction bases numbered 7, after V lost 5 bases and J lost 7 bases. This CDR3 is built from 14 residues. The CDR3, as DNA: TGTGCCAGCAGCGACCACAGGGGGGAACAGCCCCAGCATTTT. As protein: CASSDHRGEQPQHF.

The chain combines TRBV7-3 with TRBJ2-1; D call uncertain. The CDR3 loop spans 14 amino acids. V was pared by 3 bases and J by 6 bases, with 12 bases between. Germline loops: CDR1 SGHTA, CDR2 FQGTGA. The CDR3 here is CASSLQASPNEQFF. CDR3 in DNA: TGTGCCAGCAGCTTGCAAGCCAGCCCCAATGAGCAGTTCTTC.

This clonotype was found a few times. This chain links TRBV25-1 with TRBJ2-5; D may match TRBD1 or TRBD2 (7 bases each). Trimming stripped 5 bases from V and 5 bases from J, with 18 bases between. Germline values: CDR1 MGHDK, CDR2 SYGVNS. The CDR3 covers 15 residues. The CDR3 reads CASSRGRGGGETQYF. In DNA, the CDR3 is TGTGCCAGCAGTAGGGGCAGGGGGGGAGGCGAGACCCAGTACTTC. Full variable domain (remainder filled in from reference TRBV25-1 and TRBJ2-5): EADIYQTPRYLVIGTGKKITLECSQTMGHDKMYWYQQDPGMELHLIHYSYGVNSTEKGDLSSESTVSRIRTEHFPLTLESARPSHTSQYLCASSRGRGGGETQYFGPGTRLLVL.

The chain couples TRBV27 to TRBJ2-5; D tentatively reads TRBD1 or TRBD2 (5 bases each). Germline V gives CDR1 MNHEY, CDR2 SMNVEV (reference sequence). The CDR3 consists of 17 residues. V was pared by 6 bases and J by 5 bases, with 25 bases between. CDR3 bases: TGTGCCAGCAGGCAGGGAGCGTCTACATTTTATTGGGAGACCCAGTACTTC. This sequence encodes CASRQGASTFYWETQYF.

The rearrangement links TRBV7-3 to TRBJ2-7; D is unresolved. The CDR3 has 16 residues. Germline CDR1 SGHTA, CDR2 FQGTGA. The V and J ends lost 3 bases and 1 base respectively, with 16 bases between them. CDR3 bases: TGTGCCAGCAGCTTCAAATCGCCCCTTCAATCCTACGAGCAGTACGTC. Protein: CASSFKSPLQSYEQYV.

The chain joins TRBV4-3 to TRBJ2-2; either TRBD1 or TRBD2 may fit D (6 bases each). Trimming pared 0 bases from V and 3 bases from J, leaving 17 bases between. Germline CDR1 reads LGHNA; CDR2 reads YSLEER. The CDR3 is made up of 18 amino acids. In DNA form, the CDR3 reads TGCGCCAGCAGCCAAGACTTACCGGGGGCGGCAGACACCGGGGAGCTGTTTTTT. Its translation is CASSQDLPGAADTGELFF.

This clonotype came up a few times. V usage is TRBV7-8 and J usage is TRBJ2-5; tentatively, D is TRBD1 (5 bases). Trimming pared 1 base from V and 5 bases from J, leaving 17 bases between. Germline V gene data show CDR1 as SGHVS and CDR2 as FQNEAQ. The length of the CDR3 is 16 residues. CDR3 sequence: CASSLGRSGRWETQYF. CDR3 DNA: TGTGCCAGCAGCTTAGGTCGGTCAGGGCGATGGGAGACCCAGTACTTC. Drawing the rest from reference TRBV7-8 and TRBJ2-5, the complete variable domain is GAGVSQSPRYKVAKRGQDVALRCDPISGHVSLFWYQQALGQGPEFLTYFQNEAQLDKSGLPSDRFFAERPEGSVSTLKIQRTQQEDSAVYLCASSLGRSGRWETQYFGPGTRLLVL.

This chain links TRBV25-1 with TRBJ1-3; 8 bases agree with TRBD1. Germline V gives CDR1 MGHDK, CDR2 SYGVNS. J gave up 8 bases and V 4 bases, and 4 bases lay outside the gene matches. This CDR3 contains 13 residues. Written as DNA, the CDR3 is TGTGCCAGCAGTGGGACAGGGATGGACACCATATATTTT. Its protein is CASSGTGMDTIYF.

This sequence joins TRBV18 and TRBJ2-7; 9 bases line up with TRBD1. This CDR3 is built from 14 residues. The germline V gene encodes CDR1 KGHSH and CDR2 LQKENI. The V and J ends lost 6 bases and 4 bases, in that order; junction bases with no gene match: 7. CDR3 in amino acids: CASSSGTGMYEQYF. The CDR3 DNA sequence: TGTGCCAGCTCCTCCGGGACAGGGATGTACGAGCAGTACTTC.

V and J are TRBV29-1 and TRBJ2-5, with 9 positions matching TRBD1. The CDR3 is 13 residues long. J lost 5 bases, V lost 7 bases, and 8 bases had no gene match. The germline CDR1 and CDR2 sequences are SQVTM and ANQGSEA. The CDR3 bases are TGCAGCGCCAACAGGGGGCAAGGGGAGACCCAGTACTTC. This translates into CSANRGQGETQYF. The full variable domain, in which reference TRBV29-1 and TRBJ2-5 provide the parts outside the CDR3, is SAVISQKPSRDICQRGTSLTIQCQVDSQVTMMFWYRQQPGQSLTLIATANQGSEATYESGFVIDKFPISRPNLTFSTLTVSNMSPEDSSIYLCSANRGQGETQYFGPGTRLLVL.

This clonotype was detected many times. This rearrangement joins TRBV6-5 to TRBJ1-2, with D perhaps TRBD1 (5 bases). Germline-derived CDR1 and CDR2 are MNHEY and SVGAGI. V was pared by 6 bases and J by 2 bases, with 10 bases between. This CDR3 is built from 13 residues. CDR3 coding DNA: TGTGCCAGCAGGCACAGGCAGAACTATGGCTACACCTTC. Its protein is CASRHRQNYGYTF.